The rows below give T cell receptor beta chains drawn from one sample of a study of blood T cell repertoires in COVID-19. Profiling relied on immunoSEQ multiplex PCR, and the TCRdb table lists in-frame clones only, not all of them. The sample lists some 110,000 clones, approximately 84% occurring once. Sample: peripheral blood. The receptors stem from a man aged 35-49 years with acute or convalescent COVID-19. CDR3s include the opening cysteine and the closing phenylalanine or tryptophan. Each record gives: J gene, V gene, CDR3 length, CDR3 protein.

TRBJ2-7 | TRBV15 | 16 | CATSRKLAATSYEQYF
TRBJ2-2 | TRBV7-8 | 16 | CATKRGTSGRTGELFF
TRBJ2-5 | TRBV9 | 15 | CASSLSGSHQETQYF
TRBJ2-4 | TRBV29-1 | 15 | CSVIPGTWAKNIQYF
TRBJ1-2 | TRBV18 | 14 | CASSPREFEYGYTF
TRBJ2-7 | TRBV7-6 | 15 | CASSLASGGSYEQYF
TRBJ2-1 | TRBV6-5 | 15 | CASRLRTESDNEQFF
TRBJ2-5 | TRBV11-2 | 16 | CASSFRRTSRAETQYF
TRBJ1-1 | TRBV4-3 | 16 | CASSQDPVALVTEAFF
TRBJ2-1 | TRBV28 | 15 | CASSPPSAGDNEQFF
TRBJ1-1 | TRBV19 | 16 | CASTVGNRGAVTEAFF
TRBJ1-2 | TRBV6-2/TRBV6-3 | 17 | CASSYSGQVDPTEGYTF
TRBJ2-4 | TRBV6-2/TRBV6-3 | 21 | CASSYRDREGVLWAAKNIQYF
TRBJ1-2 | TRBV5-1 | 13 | CASSWDTVSGYTF
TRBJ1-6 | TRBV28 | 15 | CASSLSGQGRSPLHF
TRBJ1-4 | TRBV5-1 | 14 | CASSLIGQREKLFF
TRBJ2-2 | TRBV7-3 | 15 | CASSLQGSNTGELFF
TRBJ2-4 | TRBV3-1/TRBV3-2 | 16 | CASSQETGFAKNIQYF
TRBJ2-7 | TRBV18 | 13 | CASSPRGGDEQYF
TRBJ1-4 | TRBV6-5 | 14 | CASSAVLSNEKLFF
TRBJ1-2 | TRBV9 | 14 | CASSTRGTWDGYTF
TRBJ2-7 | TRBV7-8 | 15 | CASSLAAGRKYEQYF
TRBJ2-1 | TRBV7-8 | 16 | CASTPTRTVPYNEQFF
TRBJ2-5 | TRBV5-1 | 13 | CASRRTSMETQYF
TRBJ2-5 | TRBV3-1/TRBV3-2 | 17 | CASSQNFGTSGGKTQYF
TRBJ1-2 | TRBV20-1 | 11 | CSPNKGDGYTF
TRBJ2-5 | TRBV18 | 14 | CASSPGQGLETQYF
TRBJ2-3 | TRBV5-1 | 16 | CASSFRTDSSTDTQYF
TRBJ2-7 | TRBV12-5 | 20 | CASGLVRLEGLAGPAYEQYF
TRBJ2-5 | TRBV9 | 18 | CASSVAPSFRAGKETQYF
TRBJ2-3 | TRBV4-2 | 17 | CASSQEVLAGTGDTQYF
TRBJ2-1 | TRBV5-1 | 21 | CASNRPASRDAPLPFYNEQFF
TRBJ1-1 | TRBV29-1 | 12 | CSVADLNTEAFF
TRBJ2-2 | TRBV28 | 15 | CASKSGVGWTGELFF
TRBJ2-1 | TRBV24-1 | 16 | CATSDLGSGSYNEQFF
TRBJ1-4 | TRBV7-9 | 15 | CASSIRTGGAEKLFF
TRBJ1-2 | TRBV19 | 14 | CASSDRGRGYGYTF
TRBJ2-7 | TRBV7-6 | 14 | CASSPQGPSYEQYF
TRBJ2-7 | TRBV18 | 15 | CASSYRGRAGSEQYF
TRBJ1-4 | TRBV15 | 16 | CATSYDRGRPNEKLFF
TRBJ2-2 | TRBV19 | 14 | CASSGDRNTGELFF
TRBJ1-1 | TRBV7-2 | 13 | CASSLGQGWEAFF
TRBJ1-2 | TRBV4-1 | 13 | CASSQGGDYGYTF
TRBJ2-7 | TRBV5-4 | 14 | CASSPGQRLHEQYF
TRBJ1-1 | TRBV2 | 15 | CASREIEGAGTEAFF
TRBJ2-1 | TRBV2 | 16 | CASAGPTSGDYNEQFF
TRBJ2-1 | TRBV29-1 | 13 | CSATSGVYNEQFF
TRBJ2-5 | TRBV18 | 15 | CASSLGQGGEKTQYF
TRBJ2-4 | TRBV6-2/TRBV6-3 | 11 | CASSDRRSQYF
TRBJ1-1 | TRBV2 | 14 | CASTEDRGRTEAFF
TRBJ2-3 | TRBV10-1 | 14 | CASSEWGGTDTQYF
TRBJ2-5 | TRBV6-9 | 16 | CASSYSPSGEQETQYF
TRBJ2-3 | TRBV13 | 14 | CASSSGGSGDTQYF
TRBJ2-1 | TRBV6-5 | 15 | CASSPGRLASNEQFF
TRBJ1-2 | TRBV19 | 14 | CASSIRQGAYGYTF